This TCR beta chain was obtained from a study of T cell changes during pregnancy in multiple sclerosis. The CDR3 extends over 14 amino acids. The trim removed 5 bases at V and 4 bases at J, leaving 5 bases unmatched. Germline loops: CDR1 SGHAT, CDR2 FQDESV (reference sequence). This table comes from immunoSEQ multiplex PCR, and its TCRdb copy is limited to in-frame clones, with some not included. The sample gives roughly 40,000 clones, around 84% of which show up once; around 0.65% is in the top ten. The sample consisted of CD4+ T cells from peripheral blood mononuclear cells, taken before pregnancy. The genes are TRBV11-1 and TRBJ1-2, with 9 bases identical to TRBD1. The receptor comes from a female donor with multiple sclerosis, enrolled in a pregnancy study. The DNA for the CDR3 is TGTGCCAGCAGCGGGGACAGGGTTTCCTATGGCTACACCTTC. Protein sequence: CASSGDRVSYGYTF.